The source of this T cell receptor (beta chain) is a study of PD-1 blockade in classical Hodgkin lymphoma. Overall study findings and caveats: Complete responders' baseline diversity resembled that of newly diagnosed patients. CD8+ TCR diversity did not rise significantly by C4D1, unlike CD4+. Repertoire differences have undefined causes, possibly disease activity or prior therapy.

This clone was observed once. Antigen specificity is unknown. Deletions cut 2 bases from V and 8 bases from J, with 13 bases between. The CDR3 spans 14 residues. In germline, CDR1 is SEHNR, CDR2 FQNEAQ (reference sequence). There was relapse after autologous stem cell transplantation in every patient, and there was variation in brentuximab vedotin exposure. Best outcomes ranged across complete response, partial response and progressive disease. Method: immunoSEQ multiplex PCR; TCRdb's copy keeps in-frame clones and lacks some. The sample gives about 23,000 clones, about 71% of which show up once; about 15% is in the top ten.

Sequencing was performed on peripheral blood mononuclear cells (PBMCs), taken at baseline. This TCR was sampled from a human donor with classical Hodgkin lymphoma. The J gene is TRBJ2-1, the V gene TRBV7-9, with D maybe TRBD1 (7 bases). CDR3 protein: CASSLRQGGDEQFF. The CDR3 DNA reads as TGTGCCAGCAGCTTAAGGCAGGGGGGCGATGAGCAGTTCTTC.